These 13 T cell receptor beta chains were sequenced from one sample in a study of brain metastases from non-small cell lung cancer. Only in-frame clones appear in the TCRdb table, and some are missing; sequencing was by immunoSEQ multiplex PCR. The sample has approximately 7,800 clones; 85% are singletons. Sequencing used primary lung tumor tissue. Receptor source: a donor at least 40 years old with non-small cell lung cancer.

CDR3 nucleotide sequence: TGCGCCAGCAGCTTGGCTGGGACTAGCACAGATACGCAGTATTTT. Translated: CASSLAGTSTDTQYF. The chain uses TRBV5-1 and TRBJ2-3; perhaps TRBD2 as D (6 bases). The ends were cut back, 0 bases at V and 0 bases at J, with 8 bases in the middle. Germline-derived CDR1 and CDR2 are SGHRS and YFSETQ. The CDR3 consists of 15 residues.

The chain is built from TRBV11-1 and TRBJ2-2; maybe TRBD1 (5 bases). The V end was cut by 3 bases, the J end by 1 base, with 9 bases between. The CDR3 consists of 15 residues. The germline V gene encodes CDR1 SGHAT and CDR2 FQDESV (reference sequence). The CDR3 spells CASSLQGRNTGELFF. For the CDR3, the DNA is TGTGCCAGCAGCTTGCAGGGTCGGAACACCGGGGAGCTGTTTTTT. Looking up the rest from reference TRBV11-1 and TRBJ2-2 gives the full variable domain: EAEVAQSPRYKITEKSQAVAFWCDPISGHATLYWYRQILGQGPELLVQFQDESVVDDSQLPKDRFSAERLKGVDSTLKIQPAELGDSAMYLCASSLQGRNTGELFFGEGSRLTVL.

The rearrangement joins TRBV3-1 (or the pseudogene TRBV3-2) to TRBJ1-1; D is undetermined. CDR1 and CDR2 from the germline V gene are LGHDT and YNNKEL (reference sequence). The CDR3 sequence is 16 residues long. The V and J ends lost 4 bases and 6 bases respectively, with 21 bases between them. CDR3 nucleotides: TGTGCCAGCAGCCCTCGAGGGCGCGGGATTTCCGCTGAAGCTTTCTTT. Its protein product is CASSPRGRGISAEAFF.

The chain couples TRBV7-8 to TRBJ1-1; the D gene is possibly TRBD1 (5 bases). This CDR3 has 13 residues. Germline V gene sequence: CDR1 SGHVS, CDR2 FQNEAQ. The ends were cut back, 2 bases at V and 11 bases at J, with 15 bases in the middle. The CDR3 spells CASSLPDSFEAFF. The CDR3 nucleotides read TGTGCCAGCAGCTTACCCGACAGTTTTGAGGCTTTCTTT.

In its sample, this clone was seen once. V usage is TRBV2 and J usage is TRBJ1-3; D unclear. Germline assignment: CDR1 SNHLY and CDR2 FYNNEI. Trimming removed 9 bases at V and 0 bases at J, with 12 bases between. The CDR3 consists of 14 residues. The CDR3 reads CASKRESSGNTIYF. The DNA of the CDR3 is TGTGCCAGTAAAAGGGAGAGCTCTGGAAACACCATATATTTT.

The V call is TRBV18, the J call TRBJ2-5; the D is unclear. The germline V and J ends were trimmed by 6 bases and 2 bases, with 4 bases remaining between them. The CDR3 extends over 11 amino acids. Germline CDR1 KGHSH, CDR2 LQKENI. CDR3 amino acids: CASSQQETQYF. The CDR3 nucleotides are TGTGCCAGCTCCCAACAAGAGACCCAGTACTTC.

The chain carries TRBV6-2 or TRBV6-3 and TRBJ2-1; D gene ambiguous. The germline CDR1 and CDR2 sequences are MNHEY and SVGEGT. The CDR3 consists of 13 residues. V was cut by 6 bases and J by 2 bases, with 8 bases left in between. CDR3 coding DNA: TGTGCCAGCAGCCGCGACACCTACAATGAGCAGTTCTTC. Encoded protein: CASSRDTYNEQFF.

This rearrangement joins TRBV5-1 to TRBJ1-2, with D unresolved. Trimming took off 4 bases at V and 4 bases at J, with 14 bases between the two ends. The CDR3 runs 14 residues. Germline lookup yields CDR1 SGHRS and CDR2 YFSETQ. The CDR3 region is CASSRNGEVYGYTF. As DNA, the CDR3 is TGCGCCAGCAGCCGGAACGGGGAGGTCTATGGCTACACCTTC.

Turning to this clone: One end of the junction does not line up with germline, which may come from a read error. The chain recombines TRBV7-8 with TRBJ1-2, with D hard to call. The CDR3 has 13 amino acids. The V gene's germline CDR1 is SGHVS and CDR2 FQNEAQ. The DNA for the CDR3 is TGTGCCAGCAGCTTAGAGTCGGGCTATAGCTACACCTTC. Its protein product is CASSLESGYSYTF.

DNA of the CDR3: TGTGCCAGTAGTATAGGTTTAGGGGATGAAGCTTTCTTT. It is translated as CASSIGLGDEAFF. The chain is built from TRBV19 and TRBJ1-1; maybe TRBD1 (5 bases). This CDR3 region has 13 residues. The germline gives CDR1 LNHDA, CDR2 SQIVND (reference sequence). V lost 1 base and J 7 bases, leaving 10 bases between the germline ends.

V is TRBV4-2 and J is TRBJ2-1; D ambiguous. The V gene lost 1 base and the J gene lost 5 bases, with 15 bases spanning the gap. CDR1 is LGHNA, CDR2 YNFKEQ, per germline. CDR3 length: 16 amino acids. The chain's CDR3 is CASSQAARTTHNEQFF. In nucleotides, the CDR3 is TGTGCCAGCAGCCAAGCAGCACGGACCACCCACAATGAGCAGTTCTTC.

The J gene is TRBJ2-1, the V gene TRBV27; D is unclear. Germline-derived CDR1 and CDR2 are MNHEY and SMNVEV (reference sequence). V was pared by 6 bases and J by 0 bases, with 6 bases between. This CDR3 contains 13 residues. The chain's CDR3 is CASRQSSYNEQFF. The CDR3 bases are TGTGCCAGCAGGCAGAGCTCCTACAATGAGCAGTTCTTC.

This clone was counted a few times. Other DNA sequences within the sample encode an identical CDR3. The chain couples TRBV5-1 to TRBJ1-1; D remains unclear. This CDR3 has 11 amino acids. Germline-derived CDR1 and CDR2 are SGHRS and YFSETQ. The V end was cut by 1 base, the J end by 2 bases, with 0 bases between. The CDR3 protein is CASSLNTEAFF. CDR3 coding DNA: TGCGCCAGCAGCTTGAACACTGAAGCTTTCTTT.